Below, 5 T cell receptor beta chains from the same sample are listed, as sequenced in a study of T-cell reconstitution after alpha-beta-depleted transplantation in children. The TCRbeta library was prepared with unique molecular identifiers. TCRdb re-analysed the PCR reads in MiXCR, keeping a single row per CDR3 protein. The sample consists of roughly 500,000 distinct CDR3 sequences, around an eighth of them appearing once. The sequencing used PBMCs from the stem cell graft donor, collected from the stem cell graft. These receptors originate from a human donor who donated a stem cell graft to a child with combined immunodeficiency.

The genes are TRBV7-9 and TRBJ1-5, with 7 bases lining up with TRBD1. This CDR3 region has 15 residues. J was trimmed by 0 bases and V by 8 bases; bases with no gene match: 7. Germline-derived CDR1 and CDR2 are SEHNR and FQNEAQ (reference sequence). The CDR3 is CASGPGDSSNQPQHF. The CDR3 bases are TGTGCCAGCGGGCCAGGGGACAGTAGCAATCAGCCCCAGCATTTT.

This clonotype was observed a handful of times. V and J are TRBV19 and TRBJ2-1; 7 bases align to TRBD1. After removal of 4 bases from V and 8 bases from J, the junction contained 8 bases not matched to a gene. This CDR3 region has 14 residues. Germline loops: CDR1 LNHDA, CDR2 SQIVND (reference sequence). CDR3 bases: TGTGCCAGTAGTAGAAGGGGGCGCGCCTATGAGCAGTTCTTC. Its translation: CASSRRGRAYEQFF.

The table lists this clonotype with a few counts. This chain connects TRBV2 to TRBJ1-2; unclear D gene. This CDR3 is built from 14 residues. Germline CDR1 and CDR2: SNHLY and FYNNEI. Trimming pared 0 bases from V and 4 bases from J, leaving 9 bases between. The CDR3 region is CASSEAIQSYGYTF. CDR3 nucleotides: TGTGCCAGCAGTGAAGCGATACAGAGCTATGGCTACACCTTC.

This chain connects TRBV30 to TRBJ2-1, with a possible D match to TRBD1 (6 bases). This CDR3 spans 14 amino acids. Trimming stripped 0 bases from V and 4 bases from J, with 10 bases between. Germline CDR1 reads GTSNPN; CDR2 reads SVGIG (reference sequence). CDR3 region: CAWSVQGQYNEQFF. CDR3 nucleotides: TGTGCCTGGAGTGTACAGGGACAATACAATGAGCAGTTCTTC.

This clonotype was seen at least ten times. The chain is built from TRBV20-1 and TRBJ2-1, with D unclear. The V gene lost 0 bases and the J gene lost 12 bases, with 15 bases spanning the gap. This CDR3 contains 13 residues. Looked up from germline, CDR1 is DFQATT and CDR2 is SNEGSKA (reference sequence). CDR3 amino acids: CSARDFSAIGQFF. Here the CDR3 DNA reads TGCAGTGCTAGAGACTTCTCGGCGATTGGGCAGTTCTTC.